What follows are 8 T cell receptor beta chains derived from one specimen sequenced in a study of blood T cell repertoires in COVID-19. Sequencing used immunoSEQ multiplex PCR; TCRdb keeps in-frame clones, though not all of them. The table lists about 88,000 clones, about 90% of them singletons. The sample was peripheral blood. The source is a man older than 75 with acute or convalescent COVID-19.

This clone was observed a single time. The chain is built from TRBV5-1 and TRBJ2-7; TRBD1 is a possible D gene (5 bases). CDR3 length equals 11 residues. Looked up from germline, CDR1 is SGHRS and CDR2 is YFSETQ. The V gene lost 3 bases and the J gene lost 5 bases, with 6 bases spanning the gap. The CDR3 bases are TGCGCCAGCAGCTCGACAGACGAGCAGTACTTC. Residues: CASSSTDEQYF.

The genes are TRBV12-3 or TRBV12-4 and TRBJ1-2; D not certain. CDR3 length: 11 residues. V was clipped by 7 bases and J by 14 bases, with 17 bases between them. The CDR3 reads CASTQGVLRTF. The CDR3 DNA sequence: TGTGCCAGCACCCAAGGAGTACTTAGGACCTTC.

The V gene is TRBV5-6, the J gene TRBJ1-1; TRBD1 aligns across 8 bases. Germline V gives CDR1 SGHDT, CDR2 YYEEEE. The CDR3 runs 14 residues. The J segment lost 1 base and the V segment lost 2 bases, leaving 1 base of the junction unmatched. The CDR3 region is CASSLTGGNTEAFF. CDR3 nucleotides: TGTGCCAGCAGCTTAACAGGGGGGAACACTGAAGCTTTCTTT.

This clone showed up just once. The chain couples TRBV4-1 to TRBJ2-5; tentatively, D is TRBD1 (5 bases). V was pared by 0 bases and J by 5 bases, with 13 bases between. Germline lookup yields CDR1 MGHRA and CDR2 YSYEKL. CDR3 length: 15 residues. The CDR3 DNA follows: TGCGCCAGCAGCCAAGATAATCCAGGGCGGGAGACCCAGTACTTC. Protein product: CASSQDNPGRETQYF.

Here the CDR3 DNA reads TGTGCCAGCAACAGGGGACGTGGCAATCAGCCCCAGCATTTT. Amino acids: CASNRGRGNQPQHF. The rearrangement links TRBV5-8 to TRBJ1-5; TRBD1 agrees at 7 bases. This CDR3 region has 14 residues. The germline V gene encodes CDR1 SGHTS and CDR2 YDEGEE. Unmatched junction bases numbered 5, after V lost 6 bases and J lost 2 bases.

The chain carries TRBV6-5 and TRBJ1-5; D is unresolved. CDR3 length: 15 residues. Germline V gene sequence: CDR1 MNHEY, CDR2 SVGAGI. With 7 bases removed from V and 0 bases from J, the gap between germline ends came to 13 bases. As DNA, the CDR3 is TGTGCCAGCAATAGCGCTCGATATAGCAATCAGCCCCAGCATTTT. Protein product: CASNSARYSNQPQHF.

This chain joins TRBV18 and TRBJ1-3; D may be TRBD1 (5 bases). The germline gives CDR1 KGHSH, CDR2 LQKENI. V lost 3 bases, J lost 0 bases, and 12 bases lay in between. CDR3 length: 16 amino acids. The CDR3 loop is CASSPSDSSSGNTIYF. The CDR3 nucleotides are TGTGCCAGCTCACCCAGCGACAGTTCCTCTGGAAACACCATATATTTT.

V and J are TRBV3-1 (or the pseudogene TRBV3-2) and TRBJ1-1; 12 bases are shared with TRBD1. The CDR3 covers 15 residues. The V and J ends lost 4 bases and 6 bases, in that order; junction bases with no gene match: 6. The germline CDR1 and CDR2 sequences are LGHDT and YNNKEL (reference sequence). The CDR3 loop reads CASSLSGTGGAEAFF. In DNA form, the CDR3 reads TGTGCCAGCAGCCTATCCGGGACAGGGGGCGCTGAAGCTTTCTTT.